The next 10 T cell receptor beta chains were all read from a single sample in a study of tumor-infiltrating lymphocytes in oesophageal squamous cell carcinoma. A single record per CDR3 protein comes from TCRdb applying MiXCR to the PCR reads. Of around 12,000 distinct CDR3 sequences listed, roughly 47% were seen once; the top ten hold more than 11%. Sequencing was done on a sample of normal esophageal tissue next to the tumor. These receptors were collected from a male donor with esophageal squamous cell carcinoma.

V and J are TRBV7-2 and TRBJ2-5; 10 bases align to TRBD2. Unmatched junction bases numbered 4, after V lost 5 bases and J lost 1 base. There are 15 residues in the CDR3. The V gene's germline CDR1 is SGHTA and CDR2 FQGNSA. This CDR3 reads CASSRLAGTQETQYF. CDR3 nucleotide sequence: TGTGCCAGCAGCCGACTAGCGGGTACCCAAGAGACCCAGTACTTC.

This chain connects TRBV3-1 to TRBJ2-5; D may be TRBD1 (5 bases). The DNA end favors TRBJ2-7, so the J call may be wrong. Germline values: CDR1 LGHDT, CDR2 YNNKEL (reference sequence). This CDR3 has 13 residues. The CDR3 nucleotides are TGTGCCAGCAGCGTGACAGCATCCTACGAGCAGTACTTC. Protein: CASSVTASYEQYF.

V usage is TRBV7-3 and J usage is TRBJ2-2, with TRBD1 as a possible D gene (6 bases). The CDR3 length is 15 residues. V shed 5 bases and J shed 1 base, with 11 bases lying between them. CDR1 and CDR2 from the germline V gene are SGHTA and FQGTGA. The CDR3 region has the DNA TGTGCCAGCAGCCCCGCGACAGGGAACACCGGGGAGCTGTTTTTT. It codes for CASSPATGNTGELFF.

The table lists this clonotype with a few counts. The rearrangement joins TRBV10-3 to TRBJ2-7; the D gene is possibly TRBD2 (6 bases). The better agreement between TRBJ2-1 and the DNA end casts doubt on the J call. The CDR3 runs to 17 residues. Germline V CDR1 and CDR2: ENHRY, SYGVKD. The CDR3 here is CAITPSPGLHSYNEQFF. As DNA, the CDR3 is TGTGCCATCACCCCTTCCCCGGGACTTCACTCCTACAATGAGCAGTTCTTC.

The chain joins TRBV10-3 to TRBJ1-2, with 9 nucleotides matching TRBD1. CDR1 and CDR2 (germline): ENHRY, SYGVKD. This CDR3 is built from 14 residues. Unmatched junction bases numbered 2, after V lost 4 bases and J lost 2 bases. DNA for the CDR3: TGTGCCATCAGTGGACAGGGGGAAAACTATGGCTACACCTTC. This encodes CAISGQGENYGYTF.

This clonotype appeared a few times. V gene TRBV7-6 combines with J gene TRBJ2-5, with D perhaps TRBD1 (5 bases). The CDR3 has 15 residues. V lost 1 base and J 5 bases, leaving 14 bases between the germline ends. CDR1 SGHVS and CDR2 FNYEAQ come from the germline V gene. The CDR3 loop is CASSLGGPKGETQYF. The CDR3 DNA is TGTGCCAGCAGCTTAGGAGGACCAAAGGGGGAGACCCAGTACTTC.

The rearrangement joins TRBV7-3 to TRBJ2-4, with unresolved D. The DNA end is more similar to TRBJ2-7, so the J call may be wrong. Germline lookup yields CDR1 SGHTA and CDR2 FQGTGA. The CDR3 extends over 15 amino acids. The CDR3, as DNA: TGTGCCAGCAGCCCCGACCGCCTCGCCAACTACGAGCAGTACTTC. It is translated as CASSPDRLANYEQYF.

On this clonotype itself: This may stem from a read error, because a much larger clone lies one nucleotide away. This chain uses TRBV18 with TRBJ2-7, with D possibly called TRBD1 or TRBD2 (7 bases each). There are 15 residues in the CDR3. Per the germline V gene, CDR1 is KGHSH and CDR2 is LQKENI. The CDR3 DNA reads TGTACCAGCTCACCTCGGACAGGCGGGAGCTACGAGCAGTACTTC. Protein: CTSSPRTGGSYEQYF.

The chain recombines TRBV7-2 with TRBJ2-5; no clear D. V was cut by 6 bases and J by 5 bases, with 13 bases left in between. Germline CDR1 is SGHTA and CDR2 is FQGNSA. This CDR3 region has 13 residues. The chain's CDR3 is CASSPTQTETQYF. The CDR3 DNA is TGTGCCAGCAGTCCTACTCAGACGGAGACCCAGTACTTC.

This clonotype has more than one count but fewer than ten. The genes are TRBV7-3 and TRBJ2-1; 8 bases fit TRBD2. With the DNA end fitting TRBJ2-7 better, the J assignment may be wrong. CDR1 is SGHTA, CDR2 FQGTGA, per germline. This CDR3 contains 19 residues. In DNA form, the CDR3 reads TGTGCCAGCAGCTCCCTTCCCCTATCTAGCGGGTCTTCACTCGACGAGCAGTACTTC. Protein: CASSSLPLSSGSSLDEQYF.